This section outlines one TCR beta chain sequence together with its context. The CDR3 extends over 15 amino acids. The V and J ends lost 0 bases and 1 base respectively, with 5 bases between them. CDR1 and CDR2 from the germline V gene are SGDLS and YYNGEE. Repertoires were generated with immunoSEQ multiplex PCR, while TCRdb's copy carries only in-frame clones and drops some. The table shows about 20,000 clones, with approximately 97% occurring only once. The data stem from a study of B cell selection in AIRE deficiency. The sorted conventional CD4 T cells were gated as CD4+CD127+. This receptor was taken from a human donor with AIRE deficiency. The sequencing input was conventional CD4+ T cells sorted from PBMCs. The rearrangement uses TRBV9 and TRBJ2-6; D remains ambiguous. The CDR3 DNA is TGTGCCAGCAGCGTAGTAGGGTCTGGGGCCAACGTCCTGACTTTC. Translated: CASSVVGSGANVLTF.